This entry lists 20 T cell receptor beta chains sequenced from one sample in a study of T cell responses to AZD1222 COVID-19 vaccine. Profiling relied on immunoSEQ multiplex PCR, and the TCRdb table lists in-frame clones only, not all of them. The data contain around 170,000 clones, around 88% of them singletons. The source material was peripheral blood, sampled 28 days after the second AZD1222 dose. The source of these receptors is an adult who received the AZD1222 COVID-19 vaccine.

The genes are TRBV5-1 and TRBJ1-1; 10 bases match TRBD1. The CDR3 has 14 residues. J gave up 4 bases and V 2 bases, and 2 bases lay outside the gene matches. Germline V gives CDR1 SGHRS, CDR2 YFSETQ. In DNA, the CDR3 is TGCGCCAGCAGCTTCGGACAGGGGGGCACTGAAGCTTTCTTT. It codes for CASSFGQGGTEAFF.

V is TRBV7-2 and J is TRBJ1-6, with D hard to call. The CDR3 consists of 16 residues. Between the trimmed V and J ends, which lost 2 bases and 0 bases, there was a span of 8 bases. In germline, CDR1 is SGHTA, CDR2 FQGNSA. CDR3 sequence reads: CASSLYTSSYNSPLHF. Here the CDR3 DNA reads TGTGCCAGCAGCTTATATACGAGCTCCTATAATTCACCCCTCCACTTT. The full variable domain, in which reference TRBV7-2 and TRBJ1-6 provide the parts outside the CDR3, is GAGVSQSPSNKVTEKGKDVELRCDPISGHTALYWYRQSLGQGLEFLIYFQGNSAPDKSGLPSDRFSAERTGGSVSTLTIQRTQQEDSAVYLCASSLYTSSYNSPLHFGNGTRLTVT.

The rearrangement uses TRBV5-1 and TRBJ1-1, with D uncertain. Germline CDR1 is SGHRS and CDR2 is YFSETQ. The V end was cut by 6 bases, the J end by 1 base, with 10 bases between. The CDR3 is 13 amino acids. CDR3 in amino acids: CASTLSGNTEAFF. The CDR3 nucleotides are TGCGCCAGCACCCTATCCGGGAACACTGAAGCTTTCTTT.

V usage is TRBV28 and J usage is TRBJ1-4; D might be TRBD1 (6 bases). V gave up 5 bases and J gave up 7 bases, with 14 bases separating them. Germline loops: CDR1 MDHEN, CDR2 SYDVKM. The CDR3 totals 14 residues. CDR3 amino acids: CASSLQGFVEKLFF. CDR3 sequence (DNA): TGTGCCAGCAGTCTACAGGGATTTGTTGAAAAACTGTTTTTT.

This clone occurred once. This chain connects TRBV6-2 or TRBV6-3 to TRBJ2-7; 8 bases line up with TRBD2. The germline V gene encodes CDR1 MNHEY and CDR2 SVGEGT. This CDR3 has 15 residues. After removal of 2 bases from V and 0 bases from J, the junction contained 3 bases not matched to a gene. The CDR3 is CASSYPSGSSYEQYF. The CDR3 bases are TGTGCCAGCAGTTACCCCAGCGGGAGCTCCTACGAGCAGTACTTC.

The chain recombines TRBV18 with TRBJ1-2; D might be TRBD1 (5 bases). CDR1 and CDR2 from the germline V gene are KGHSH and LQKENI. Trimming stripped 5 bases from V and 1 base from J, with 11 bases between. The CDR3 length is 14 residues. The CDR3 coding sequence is TGTGCCAGCTCAGGGCAGGGCCTTAACTATGGCTACACCTTC. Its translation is CASSGQGLNYGYTF.

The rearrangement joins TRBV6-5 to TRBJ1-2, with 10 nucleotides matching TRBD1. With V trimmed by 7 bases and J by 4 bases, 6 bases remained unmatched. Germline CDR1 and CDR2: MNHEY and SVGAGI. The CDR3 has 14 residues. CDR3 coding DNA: TGTGCCAGCATCCCCGGGACAGGGGTCTATGGCTACACCTTC. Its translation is CASIPGTGVYGYTF.

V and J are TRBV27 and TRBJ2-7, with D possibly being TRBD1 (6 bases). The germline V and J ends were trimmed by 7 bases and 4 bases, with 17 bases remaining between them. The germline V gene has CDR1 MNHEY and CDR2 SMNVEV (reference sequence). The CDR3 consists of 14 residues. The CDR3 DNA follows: TGTGCCAGCACTAACCTCAGGGGTGTGTACGAGCAGTACTTC. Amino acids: CASTNLRGVYEQYF.

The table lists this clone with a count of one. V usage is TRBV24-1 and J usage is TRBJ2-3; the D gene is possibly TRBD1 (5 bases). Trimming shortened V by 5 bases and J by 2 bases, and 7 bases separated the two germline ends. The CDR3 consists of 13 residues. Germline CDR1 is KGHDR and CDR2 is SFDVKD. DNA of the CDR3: TGTGCCACCAGTGGGGGCGCCACAGATACGCAGTATTTT. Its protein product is CATSGGATDTQYF.

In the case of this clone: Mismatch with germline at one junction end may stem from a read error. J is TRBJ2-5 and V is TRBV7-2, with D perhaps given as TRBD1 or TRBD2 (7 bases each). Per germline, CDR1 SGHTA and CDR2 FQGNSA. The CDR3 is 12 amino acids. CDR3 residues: CASSQGGGLPNF. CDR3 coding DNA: TGTGCCAGCAGCCAGGGGGGGGGACTCCCTAACTTC.

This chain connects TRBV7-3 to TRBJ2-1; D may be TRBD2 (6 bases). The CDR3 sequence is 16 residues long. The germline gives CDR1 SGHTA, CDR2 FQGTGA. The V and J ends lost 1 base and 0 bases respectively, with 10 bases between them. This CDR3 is CASSLSGASSYNEQFF. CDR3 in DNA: TGTGCCAGCAGCTTAAGCGGGGCAAGCTCCTACAATGAGCAGTTCTTC.

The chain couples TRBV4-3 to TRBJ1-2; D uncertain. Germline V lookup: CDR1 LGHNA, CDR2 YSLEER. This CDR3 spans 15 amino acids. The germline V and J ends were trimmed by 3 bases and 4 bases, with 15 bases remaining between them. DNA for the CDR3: TGCGCCAGCAGCCATGATTCGACACTCCTCTATGGCTACACCTTC. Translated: CASSHDSTLLYGYTF.

The CDR3 DNA follows: TGTGCCAGCTCTCAGAGGGGAAGCTCTGGAAACACCATATATTTT. As protein: CASSQRGSSGNTIYF. The gene calls are TRBV18 and TRBJ1-3; maybe TRBD1 (5 bases). V lost 6 bases to trimming and J lost 0 bases, with 12 bases between them. The length of the CDR3 is 15 residues. Germline CDR1 reads KGHSH; CDR2 reads LQKENI.

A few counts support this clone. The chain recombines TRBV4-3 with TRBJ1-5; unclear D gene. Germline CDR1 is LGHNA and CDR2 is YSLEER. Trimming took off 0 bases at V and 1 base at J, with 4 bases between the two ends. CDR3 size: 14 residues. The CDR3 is CASSQDGSNQPQHF. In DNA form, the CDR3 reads TGCGCCAGCAGCCAAGATGGCAGCAATCAGCCCCAGCATTTT.

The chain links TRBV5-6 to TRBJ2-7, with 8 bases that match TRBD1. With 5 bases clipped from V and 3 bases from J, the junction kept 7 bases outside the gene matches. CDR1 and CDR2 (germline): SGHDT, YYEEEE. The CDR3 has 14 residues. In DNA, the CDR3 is TGTGCCAGCAGTAAACAGGGGGGCGGCTACGAGCAGTACTTC. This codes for CASSKQGGGYEQYF.

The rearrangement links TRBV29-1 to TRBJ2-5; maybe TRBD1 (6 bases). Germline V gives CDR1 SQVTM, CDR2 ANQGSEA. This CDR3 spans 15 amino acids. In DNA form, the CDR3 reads TGCAGTATTAGACCGGGACACGTAAGCCAAGAGACCCAGTACTTC. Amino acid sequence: CSIRPGHVSQETQYF.

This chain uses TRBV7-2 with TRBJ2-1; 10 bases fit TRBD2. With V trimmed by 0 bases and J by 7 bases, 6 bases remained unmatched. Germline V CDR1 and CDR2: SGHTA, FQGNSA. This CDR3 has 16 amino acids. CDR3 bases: TGTGCCAGCAGCTTAGCACCTTGGACTAGCGGAAATGAGCAGTTCTTC. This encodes CASSLAPWTSGNEQFF.

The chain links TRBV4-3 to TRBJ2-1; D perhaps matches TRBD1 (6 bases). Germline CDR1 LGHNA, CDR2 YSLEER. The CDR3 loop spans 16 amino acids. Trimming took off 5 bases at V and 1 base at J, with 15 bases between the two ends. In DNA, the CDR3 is TGCGCCAGCAGCTCCCAATCCGGACAGTCCTACAATGAGCAGTTCTTC. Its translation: CASSSQSGQSYNEQFF.

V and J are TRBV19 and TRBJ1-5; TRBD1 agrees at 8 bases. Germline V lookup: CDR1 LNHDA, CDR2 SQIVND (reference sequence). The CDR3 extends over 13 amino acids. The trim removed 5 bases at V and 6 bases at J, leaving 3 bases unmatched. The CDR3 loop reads CASSSDRAQPQHF. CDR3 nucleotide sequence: TGTGCCAGTAGTTCGGACAGGGCTCAGCCCCAGCATTTT.

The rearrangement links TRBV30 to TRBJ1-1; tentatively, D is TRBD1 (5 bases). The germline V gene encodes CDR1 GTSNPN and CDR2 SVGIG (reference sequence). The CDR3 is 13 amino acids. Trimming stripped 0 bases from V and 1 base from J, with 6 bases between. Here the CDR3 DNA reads TGTGCCTGGAGTGTTGGGGCGAACACTGAAGCTTTCTTT. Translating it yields CAWSVGANTEAFF.